The clone carrying this T cell receptor (beta chain) occurred many times. Its target is unknown. This sample stems from a study of response to subunit inactivated influenza vaccine. Study findings and constraints: New T cells are recruited in small numbers by each seasonal influenza vaccination, according to the authors' suggestion.

TCRdb re-called the RT-PCR reads through MiXCR, storing one row per CDR3 protein. The table lists around 200,000 distinct CDR3 sequences, approximately 15% of them singletons. This CDR3 has 15 amino acids. In germline, CDR1 is MGHRA, CDR2 YSYEKL. V dropped 1 base and J dropped 1; count of bases not matched to a gene: 2. The chain carries TRBV4-1 and TRBJ1-1, with 8 bases that match TRBD1. The TCR originated in a man aged 45-65 years who received an inactivated influenza vaccine. Sequences were derived from CD8+ T cells sorted from PBMCs, sampled around 5 days after vaccination. In DNA form, the CDR3 reads TGCGCCAGCAGCCAAGCCGGGACAGGGAACACTGAAGCTTTCTTT. Encoded protein: CASSQAGTGNTEAFF.